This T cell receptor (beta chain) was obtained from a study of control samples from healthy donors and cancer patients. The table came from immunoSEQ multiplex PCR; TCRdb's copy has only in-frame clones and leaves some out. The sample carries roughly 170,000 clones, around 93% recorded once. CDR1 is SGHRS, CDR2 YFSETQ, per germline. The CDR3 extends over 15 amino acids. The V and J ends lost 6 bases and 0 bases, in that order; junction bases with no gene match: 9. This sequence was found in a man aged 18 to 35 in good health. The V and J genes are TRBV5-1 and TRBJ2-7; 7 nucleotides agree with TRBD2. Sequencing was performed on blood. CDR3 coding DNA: TGCGCCAGCAACGAGCGGGGACGGGGCTCCTACGAGCAGTACTTC. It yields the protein CASNERGRGSYEQYF.